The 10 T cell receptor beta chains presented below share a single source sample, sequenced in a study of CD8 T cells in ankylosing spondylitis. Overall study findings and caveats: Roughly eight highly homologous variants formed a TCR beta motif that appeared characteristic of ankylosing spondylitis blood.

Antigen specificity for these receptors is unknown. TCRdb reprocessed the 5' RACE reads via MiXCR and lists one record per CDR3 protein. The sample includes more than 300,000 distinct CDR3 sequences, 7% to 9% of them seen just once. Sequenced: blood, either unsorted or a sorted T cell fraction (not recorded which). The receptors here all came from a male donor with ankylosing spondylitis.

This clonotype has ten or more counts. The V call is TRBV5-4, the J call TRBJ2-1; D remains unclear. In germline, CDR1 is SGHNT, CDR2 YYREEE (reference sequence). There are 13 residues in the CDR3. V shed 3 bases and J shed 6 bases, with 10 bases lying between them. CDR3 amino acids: CASSSNPSNEQFF. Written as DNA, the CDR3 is TGTGCCAGCAGCTCGAACCCTAGCAATGAGCAGTTCTTC.

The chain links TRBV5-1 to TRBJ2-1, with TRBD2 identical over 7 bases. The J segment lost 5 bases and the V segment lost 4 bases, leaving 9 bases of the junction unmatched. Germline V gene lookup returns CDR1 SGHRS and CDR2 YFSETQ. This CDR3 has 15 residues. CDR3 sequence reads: CASSGSSGGDNEQFF. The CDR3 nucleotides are TGCGCCAGCAGCGGCAGCTCGGGGGGTGACAATGAGCAGTTCTTC.

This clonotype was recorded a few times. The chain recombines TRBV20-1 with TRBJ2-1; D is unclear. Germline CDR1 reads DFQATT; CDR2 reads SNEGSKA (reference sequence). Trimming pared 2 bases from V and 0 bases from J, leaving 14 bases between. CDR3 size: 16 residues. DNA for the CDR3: TGCAGTGCTAGACCCTTCGGGCTCCACTCCTACAATGAGCAGTTCTTC. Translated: CSARPFGLHSYNEQFF.

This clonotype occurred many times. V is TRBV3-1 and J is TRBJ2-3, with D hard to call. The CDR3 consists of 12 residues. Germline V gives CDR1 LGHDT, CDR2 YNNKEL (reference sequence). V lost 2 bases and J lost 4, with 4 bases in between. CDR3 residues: CASSQSPDTQYF. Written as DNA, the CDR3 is TGTGCCAGCAGCCAATCCCCAGATACGCAGTATTTT.

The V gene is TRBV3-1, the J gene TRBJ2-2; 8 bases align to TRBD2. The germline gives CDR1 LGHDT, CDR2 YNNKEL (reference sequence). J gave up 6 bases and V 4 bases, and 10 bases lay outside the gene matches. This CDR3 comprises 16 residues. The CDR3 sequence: CASSPRVAGFSGELFF. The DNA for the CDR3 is TGTGCCAGCAGCCCCCGGGTAGCGGGGTTCTCCGGGGAGCTGTTTTTT.

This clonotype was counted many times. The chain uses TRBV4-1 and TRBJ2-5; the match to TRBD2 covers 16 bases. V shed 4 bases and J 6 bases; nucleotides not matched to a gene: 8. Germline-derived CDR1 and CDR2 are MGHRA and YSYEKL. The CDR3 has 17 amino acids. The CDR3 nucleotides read TGCGCCAGCAGCCCTGGGACTAGCGGGAGGGGATGGAAGACCCAGTACTTC. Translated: CASSPGTSGRGWKTQYF.

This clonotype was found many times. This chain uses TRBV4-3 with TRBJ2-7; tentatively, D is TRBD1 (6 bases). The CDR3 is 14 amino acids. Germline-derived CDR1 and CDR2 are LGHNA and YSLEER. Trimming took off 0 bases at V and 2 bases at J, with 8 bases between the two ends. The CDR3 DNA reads TGCGCCAGCAGCCAAGATACAGGGACCTACGAGCAGTACTTC. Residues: CASSQDTGTYEQYF.

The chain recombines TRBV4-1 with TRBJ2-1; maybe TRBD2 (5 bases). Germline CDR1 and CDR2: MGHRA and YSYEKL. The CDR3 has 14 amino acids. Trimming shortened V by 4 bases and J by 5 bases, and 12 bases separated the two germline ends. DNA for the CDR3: TGCGCCAGCAGCCGTGTTTCGGAGGACAATGAGCAGTTCTTC. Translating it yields CASSRVSEDNEQFF.

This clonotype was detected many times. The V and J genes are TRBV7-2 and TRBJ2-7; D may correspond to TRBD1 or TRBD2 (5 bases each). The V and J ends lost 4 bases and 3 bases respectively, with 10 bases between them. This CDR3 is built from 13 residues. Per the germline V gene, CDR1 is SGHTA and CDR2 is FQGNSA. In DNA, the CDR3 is TGTGCCAGCAGCTCGGGGCCTAACTACGAGCAGTACTTC. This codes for CASSSGPNYEQYF.

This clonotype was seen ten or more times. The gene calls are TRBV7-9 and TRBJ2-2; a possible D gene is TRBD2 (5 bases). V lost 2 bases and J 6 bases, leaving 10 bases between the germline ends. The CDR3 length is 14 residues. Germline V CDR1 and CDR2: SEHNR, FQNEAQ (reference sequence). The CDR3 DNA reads TGTGCCAGCAGCTTATCAGCGGTATCCGGGGAGCTGTTTTTT. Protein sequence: CASSLSAVSGELFF.